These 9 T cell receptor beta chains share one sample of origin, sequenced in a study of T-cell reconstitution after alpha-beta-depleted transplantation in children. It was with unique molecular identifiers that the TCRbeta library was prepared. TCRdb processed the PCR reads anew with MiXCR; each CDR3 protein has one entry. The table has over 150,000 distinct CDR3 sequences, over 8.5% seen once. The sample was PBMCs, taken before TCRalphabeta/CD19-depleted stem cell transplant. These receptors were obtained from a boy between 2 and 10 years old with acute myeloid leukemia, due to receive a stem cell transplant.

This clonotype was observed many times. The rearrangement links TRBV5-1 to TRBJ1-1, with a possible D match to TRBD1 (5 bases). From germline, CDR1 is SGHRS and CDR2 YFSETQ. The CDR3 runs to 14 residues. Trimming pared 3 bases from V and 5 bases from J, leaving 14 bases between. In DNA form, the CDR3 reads TGCGCCAGCAGCTGGGACGCCGGCGGGACTGAAGCTTTCTTT. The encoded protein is CASSWDAGGTEAFF.

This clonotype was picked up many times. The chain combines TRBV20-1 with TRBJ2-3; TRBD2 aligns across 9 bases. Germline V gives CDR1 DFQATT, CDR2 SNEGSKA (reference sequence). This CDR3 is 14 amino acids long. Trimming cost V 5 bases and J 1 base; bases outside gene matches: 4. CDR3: CSASRTSGTDTQYF. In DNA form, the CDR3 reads TGCAGTGCTTCGCGGACTAGCGGCACAGATACGCAGTATTTT.

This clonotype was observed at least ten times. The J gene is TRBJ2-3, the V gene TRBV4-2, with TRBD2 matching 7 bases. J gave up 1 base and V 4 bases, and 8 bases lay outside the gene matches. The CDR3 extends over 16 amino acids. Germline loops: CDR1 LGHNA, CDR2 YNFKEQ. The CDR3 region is CASSLYRTSGTDTQYF. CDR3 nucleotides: TGTGCCAGCAGCCTCTATCGTACTAGCGGCACAGATACGCAGTATTTT.

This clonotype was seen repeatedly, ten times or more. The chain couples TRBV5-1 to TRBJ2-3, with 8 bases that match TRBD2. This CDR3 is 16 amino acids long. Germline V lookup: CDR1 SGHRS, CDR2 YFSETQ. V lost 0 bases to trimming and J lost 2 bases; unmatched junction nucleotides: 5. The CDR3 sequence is CASSLEVAGLTDTQYF. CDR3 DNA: TGCGCCAGCAGCTTGGAAGTAGCGGGACTCACAGATACGCAGTATTTT.

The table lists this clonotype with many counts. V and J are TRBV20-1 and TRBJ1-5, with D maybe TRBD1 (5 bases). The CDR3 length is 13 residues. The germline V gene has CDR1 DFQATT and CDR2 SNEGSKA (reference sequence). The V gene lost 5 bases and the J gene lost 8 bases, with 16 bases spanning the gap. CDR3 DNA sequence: TGCAGTGCTGGGCGGGACCTAACGGAGCCCCAGCATTTT. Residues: CSAGRDLTEPQHF.

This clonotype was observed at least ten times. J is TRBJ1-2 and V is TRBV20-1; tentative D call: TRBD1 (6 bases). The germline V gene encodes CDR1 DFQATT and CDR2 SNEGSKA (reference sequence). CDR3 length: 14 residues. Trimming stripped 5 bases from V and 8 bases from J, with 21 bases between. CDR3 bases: TGCAGTGCTGACAAACAGGGTCCTTTGGGAGGCTACACCTTC. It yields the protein CSADKQGPLGGYTF.

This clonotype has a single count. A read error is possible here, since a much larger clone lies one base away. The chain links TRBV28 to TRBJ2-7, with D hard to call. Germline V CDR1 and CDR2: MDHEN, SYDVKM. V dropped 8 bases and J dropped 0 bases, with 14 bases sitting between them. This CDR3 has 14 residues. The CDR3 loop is CASSLKCGSYEQYF. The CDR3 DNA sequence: TGTGCCAGCTCCCTGAAGTGCGGCTCCTACGAGCAGTACTTC.

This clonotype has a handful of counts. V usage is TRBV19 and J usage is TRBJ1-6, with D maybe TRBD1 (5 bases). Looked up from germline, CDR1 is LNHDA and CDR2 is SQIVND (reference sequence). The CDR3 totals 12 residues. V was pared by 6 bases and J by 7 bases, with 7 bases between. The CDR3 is CASRDTNSPLHF. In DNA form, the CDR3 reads TGTGCCAGTAGGGACACGAATTCACCCCTCCACTTT.

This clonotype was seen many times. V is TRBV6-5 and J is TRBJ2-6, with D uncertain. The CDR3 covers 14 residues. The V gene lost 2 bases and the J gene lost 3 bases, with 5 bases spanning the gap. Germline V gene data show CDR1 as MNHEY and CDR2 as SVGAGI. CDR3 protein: CASSYQGGANVLTF. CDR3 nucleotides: TGTGCCAGCAGTTACCAAGGTGGGGCCAACGTCCTGACTTTC.